This T cell receptor beta chain was identified in a study of cytomegalovirus exposure and HLA in healthy donors. About the research overall: A prior analysis found 117 million unique TCR beta sequences from some 190 million T cells. 81% of roughly 430 genotyped donors fell in the Caucasian-associated ancestry cluster.

Both 60 Vbeta primers and 13 Jbeta primers went into the PCR. Sequencing used immunoSEQ multiplex PCR; TCRdb keeps in-frame clones, though not all of them. The table shows approximately 100,000 clones, with roughly 70% occurring only once. V was pared by 2 bases and J by 8 bases, with 6 bases of the junction left unmatched. Germline V gene lookup returns CDR1 MNHEY and CDR2 SVGAGI. This CDR3 is 16 amino acids long. The genes are TRBV6-5 and TRBJ1-6, with 10 bases that match TRBD1. The source is a man in his fifties in good health and CMV-seronegative. The specimen sequenced was PBMCs. The CDR3 nucleotides read TGTGCCAGCAGTTACACCGACAGGGGGCTACATTCACCCCTCCACTTT. Residues: CASSYTDRGLHSPLHF.